Presented here are 17 T cell receptor beta chains from one specimen sequenced in a study of graft-versus-host responses after intestinal transplantation. Produced via immunoSEQ multiplex PCR; TCRdb's table is partial and in-frame only. The table has about 29,000 clones, 70% to 90% seen once. The material sequenced was PBMCs, taken about 430 days after intestinal transplantation. These receptors all stem from a human patient who received an intestinal transplant, so some T cells may come from the graft donor.

This clone was seen only a few times. Different DNA sequences within this sample yield the same CDR3. V and J are TRBV6-1 and TRBJ2-7, with D unclear. This CDR3 region has 15 residues. Trimming shortened V by 0 bases and J by 2 bases, and 11 bases separated the two germline ends. Germline V gives CDR1 MNHNS, CDR2 SASEGT. As DNA, the CDR3 is TGTGCCAGCAGTGAAGCGGCACCCAGTCCCTACGAGCAGTACTTC. This gives the protein CASSEAAPSPYEQYF.

This rearrangement joins TRBV5-4 to TRBJ2-1; 10 bases line up with TRBD2. Germline CDR1 is SGHNT and CDR2 is YYREEE (reference sequence). There are 15 residues in the CDR3. V gave up 1 base and J gave up 2 bases; unmatched junction bases: 0. The CDR3 nucleotides read TGTGCCAGCAGCTTGAGCGGGGGGGCCTACAATGAGCAGTTCTTC. Encoded protein: CASSLSGGAYNEQFF.

V gene TRBV4-1 combines with J gene TRBJ2-2; D remains ambiguous. Germline CDR1 reads MGHRA; CDR2 reads YSYEKL. Trimming shortened V by 2 bases and J by 4 bases, and 8 bases separated the two germline ends. This CDR3 is 14 amino acids long. The CDR3 protein is CASSQWPTTGELFF. The CDR3 DNA reads as TGCGCCAGCAGCCAATGGCCAACCACCGGGGAGCTGTTTTTT.

Regarding this clone: The CDR3 does not close with the conserved phenylalanine or tryptophan, likely indicating a read error. The DNA is left out, because the CDR3 cannot be placed on it with certainty; the CDR3 is given as TCRdb lists it. The V and J genes are TRBV6-1 and TRBJ1-2; TRBD1 was called by the table and not checked on the DNA. CDR1 is MNHNS, CDR2 SASEGT, per germline. With termini counted, the CDR3 has 10 amino acids. CDR3 residues: CASSGAQGGL.

The chain joins TRBV5-4 to TRBJ1-2; D remains unclear. Trimming took 10 bases from V and 6 from J, leaving 13 bases between them. CDR3 length: 11 amino acids. The germline gives CDR1 SGHNT, CDR2 YYREEE (reference sequence). In DNA form, the CDR3 reads TGTGCCCACCCTACTCTAAATGGCTACACCTTC. Translating it yields CAHPTLNGYTF.

In its sample, this clone was seen a few times. The chain recombines TRBV5-6 with TRBJ2-7; D not resolved. The CDR3 has 11 amino acids. Trimming removed 4 bases from V and 5 bases from J, with 7 bases in between. Germline values: CDR1 SGHDT, CDR2 YYEEEE. The CDR3: CASSAPHEQYF. The CDR3 bases are TGTGCCAGCAGCGCTCCCCACGAGCAGTACTTC.

The chain has TRBV7-2 and TRBJ2-3, with D uncertain. Trimming pared 0 bases from V and 4 bases from J, leaving 2 bases between. The CDR3 length is 12 residues. Germline CDR1 reads SGHTA; CDR2 reads FQGNSA. The CDR3 loop is CASSLAADTQYF. CDR3 in DNA: TGTGCCAGCAGCTTAGCCGCAGATACGCAGTATTTT.

The chain couples TRBV7-9 to TRBJ2-7; TRBD1 matches 11 bases. This CDR3 contains 16 residues. The germline V gene has CDR1 SEHNR and CDR2 FQNEAQ (reference sequence). V trimming: 3 bases; J trimming: 3 bases; junction bases outside the gene matches: 7. CDR3 region: CASSFPAGTGGYEQYF. The CDR3 nucleotides read TGTGCCAGCAGCTTCCCCGCCGGGACAGGGGGCTACGAGCAGTACTTC.

V and J are TRBV5-6 and TRBJ2-5, with TRBD2 matching over 9 bases. The length of the CDR3 is 14 residues. Germline V CDR1 and CDR2: SGHDT, YYEEEE. V was clipped by 0 bases and J by 8 bases; unmatched bases: 5. The CDR3 DNA reads TGTGCCAGCAGCTTGGTTGGTAGCGGGAGAACCCAGTACTTC. It is translated as CASSLVGSGRTQYF.

The chain couples TRBV5-4 to TRBJ2-1; tentatively, D is TRBD1 (6 bases). This CDR3 spans 15 amino acids. The ends were cut back, 4 bases at V and 6 bases at J, with 17 bases in the middle. The germline CDR1 and CDR2 sequences are SGHNT and YYREEE (reference sequence). The CDR3: CASSRGTKAANEQFF. Written as DNA, the CDR3 is TGTGCCAGCAGCCGAGGGACAAAGGCGGCCAATGAGCAGTTCTTC.

The chain links TRBV11-3 to TRBJ2-1, with TRBD2 identical over 10 bases. Per germline, CDR1 SGHNT and CDR2 YENEEA. Losses at the gene ends were 0 bases for V and 9 bases for J; bases not matched to a gene: 11. The CDR3 spans 17 residues. CDR3 in amino acids: CASSLDPMGLASGEQFF. DNA of the CDR3: TGTGCCAGCAGCTTAGATCCCATGGGACTAGCGTCAGGTGAGCAGTTCTTC.

This chain uses TRBV2 with TRBJ2-7; D call uncertain. V gave up 6 bases and J gave up 0 bases, with 6 bases separating them. This CDR3 has 12 amino acids. The germline gives CDR1 SNHLY, CDR2 FYNNEI. CDR3 residues: CASRAPSYEQYF. In nucleotides, the CDR3 is TGTGCCAGCAGGGCGCCCTCCTACGAGCAGTACTTC.

This clone came up once. V usage is TRBV29-1 and J usage is TRBJ2-5; D remains ambiguous. There are 14 residues in the CDR3. V was trimmed by 1 base and J by 4 bases, leaving 13 bases between them. The V gene's germline CDR1 is SQVTM and CDR2 ANQGSEA. The CDR3 is CSVEVHGPPETQYF. Written as DNA, the CDR3 is TGCAGCGTTGAAGTACACGGGCCCCCAGAGACCCAGTACTTC.

The rearrangement uses TRBV6-1 and TRBJ2-1; 9 nucleotides line up with TRBD2. CDR1 and CDR2 from the germline V gene are MNHNS and SASEGT. The CDR3 is 14 amino acids. V lost 1 base to trimming and J lost 15 bases; unmatched junction nucleotides: 10. In DNA form, the CDR3 reads TGTGCCAGCAGTGAAGGGGCGGGGGGGCCAACACTGTTCTTC. Its protein is CASSEGAGGPTLFF.

This chain joins TRBV28 and TRBJ2-1; TRBD2 aligns across 8 bases. This CDR3 has 19 amino acids. Germline V gives CDR1 MDHEN, CDR2 SYDVKM. Losses at the gene ends were 6 bases for V and 4 bases for J; bases not matched to a gene: 20. Written as DNA, the CDR3 is TGTGCCAGCAGCAGAACTAGAGGCCCGCTAGCGGGTTTTTACAATGAGCAGTTCTTC. It specifies CASSRTRGPLAGFYNEQFF.

This clone was seen only once. V is TRBV19 and J is TRBJ2-1; 12 bases map to TRBD2. CDR3 size: 17 residues. Per the germline V gene, CDR1 is LNHDA and CDR2 is SQIVND (reference sequence). Trimming at V came to 3 bases and at J to 9 bases, leaving 12 bases not matched to a gene. The CDR3 DNA reads TGTGCCAGTAGTATGGGCCCCCCTAGCGGGGGGGCCCTTGAGCAGTTCTTC. This encodes CASSMGPPSGGALEQFF.

The chain joins TRBV5-1 to TRBJ2-3; 9 nucleotides line up with TRBD2. CDR3 size: 16 residues. Trimming cost V 3 bases and J 2 bases; bases outside gene matches: 7. Germline loops: CDR1 SGHRS, CDR2 YFSETQ. The CDR3 DNA sequence: TGCGCCAGCAGCTCCTTAGCGGGAGTGGTCACAGATACGCAGTATTTT. It codes for CASSSLAGVVTDTQYF.